The clone carrying this T cell receptor beta chain occurred many times. Its specificity is not known. This record comes from a study of T cell repertoires in cytomegalovirus infection. Study-wide context: It can be stated that public TCR beta signatures indicated CMV infection as well as a matching HLA type. General study findings and limits: Accumulated public TCR beta family frequency recognized individuals carrying CMV together with the relevant HLA. CMV-specific TCR beta clonotypes restricted by HLA-C were the ones dominating the ex vivo response.

TCRdb re-called the reads through MiXCR, storing one row per CDR3 protein. The profile shows some 130,000 distinct CDR3 sequences, 7% to 9.5% of them singletons. Trimming took off 0 bases at V and 5 bases at J, with 12 bases between the two ends. The length of the CDR3 is 15 residues. CDR1 SGHTA and CDR2 FQGNSA come from the germline V gene. The source is a human donor in good health (CMV status not recorded). Some clones in this sample may be carry-over from other donors' samples. The chain uses TRBV7-2 and TRBJ2-3; D might be TRBD2 (7 bases). The sequencing input was PBMCs. Here the CDR3 reads CASSLAGGRLDTQYF. The CDR3 bases are TGTGCCAGCAGCTTAGCGGGGGGGCGTTTAGATACGCAGTATTTT.